This T cell receptor (beta chain) was sequenced in a study of T cells in Graves' hyperthyroidism and ophthalmopathy. The germline CDR1 and CDR2 sequences are SEHNR and FQNEAQ (reference sequence). The CDR3 length is 17 residues. The ends lost 6 bases at V and 2 bases at J; junction bases unmatched: 12. Amplification of TCR beta CDR3 regions used RNA as the template. TCR CDR3 regions were first amplified by RT-PCR with HTBI primers. TCRdb re-called the multiplex PCR reads through MiXCR, storing one row per CDR3 protein. The sample records about 200,000 distinct CDR3 sequences, roughly a sixth being singletons. Points on this clonotype: Its antigen remains unknown. Being one base from a much bigger clone, this may be a read error.

Whole-study results and caveats: In the blood, most expanded thyroid clonotypes above 0.001 appeared as well.

Clinical symptoms, serum thyroxine, TRAb, thyroid ultrasound and orbital computed tomography informed diagnoses. The PBMCs had their origin in 7.5 to 10 ml of fresh peripheral blood. Sequences were obtained from blood. This clonotype was sampled from a woman in her forties or fifties with Graves' hyperthyroidism. This chain uses TRBV7-9 with TRBJ2-3; 9 bases agree with TRBD2. The CDR3 is CASSHQTSGTHTDTQYF. The DNA of the CDR3 is TGTGCCAGCAGTCACCAGACTAGCGGAACCCACACAGATACGCAGTATTTT. Supplemented by reference TRBV7-9 and TRBJ2-3, the full variable domain reads DTGVSQNPRHKITKRGQNVTFRCDPISEHNRLYWYRQTLGQGPEFLTYFQNEAQLEKSRLLSDRFSAERPKGSFSTLEIQRTEQGDSAMYLCASSHQTSGTHTDTQYFGPGTRLTVL.